A single T cell receptor (beta chain) is shown here with its context. Its antigen is still unknown. V was pared by 2 bases and J by 4 bases, with 0 bases of the junction left unmatched. Germline V gives CDR1 LNHDA, CDR2 SQIVND (reference sequence). The CDR3 length is 13 residues. This entry belongs to a study of cytomegalovirus exposure and HLA in healthy donors. Study-wide findings and caveats: Later analysis indicated greater clonal expansion among HLA-associated TCR beta chains than among equally common other chains.

Vbeta (60) and Jbeta (13) primers were used in the PCR. Clones were read by immunoSEQ multiplex PCR, and TCRdb kept only the in-frame ones, dropping some. The sample yields about 200,000 clones, approximately 80% seen once. Input material: PBMCs. The rearrangement uses TRBV19 and TRBJ2-7; TRBD2 matches at 9 bases. The clonotype was recovered from a woman aged 25 to 45 in good health and CMV-seronegative. DNA of the CDR3: TGTGCCAGTAGTATAACTAGCGGGTACGAGCAGTACTTC. This sequence encodes CASSITSGYEQYF. The whole variable domain, remainder taken from reference TRBV19 and TRBJ2-7, is DGGITQSPKYLFRKEGQNVTLSCEQNLNHDAMYWYRQDPGQGLRLIYYSQIVNDFQKGDIAEGYSVSREKKESFPLTVTSAQKNPTAFYLCASSITSGYEQYFGPGTRLTVT.